This record covers a single T cell receptor (beta chain). The CDR3 length is 17 residues. The germline V gene encodes CDR1 MNHEY and CDR2 SVGAGI. V lost 0 bases, J lost 8 bases, and 11 bases stayed unmatched. These data are taken from a study of identical twins. No donor was unhealthy or non-Caucasian. TCRdb re-derived calls from the 5' RACE reads in MiXCR, one entry per CDR3 protein. The sample has around 370,000 distinct CDR3 sequences; roughly 10% are singletons. Sequenced input: naive T cells sorted from blood. V and J are TRBV6-5 and TRBJ2-1, with 9 bases aligning to TRBD2. The clonotype originates from a woman in her fifties or sixties in good health. The CDR3 region has the DNA TGTGCCAGCAGTTACTCGATATCCGCGGGAGGGCCTTATGAGCAGTTCTTC. Amino acids: CASSYSISAGGPYEQFF.